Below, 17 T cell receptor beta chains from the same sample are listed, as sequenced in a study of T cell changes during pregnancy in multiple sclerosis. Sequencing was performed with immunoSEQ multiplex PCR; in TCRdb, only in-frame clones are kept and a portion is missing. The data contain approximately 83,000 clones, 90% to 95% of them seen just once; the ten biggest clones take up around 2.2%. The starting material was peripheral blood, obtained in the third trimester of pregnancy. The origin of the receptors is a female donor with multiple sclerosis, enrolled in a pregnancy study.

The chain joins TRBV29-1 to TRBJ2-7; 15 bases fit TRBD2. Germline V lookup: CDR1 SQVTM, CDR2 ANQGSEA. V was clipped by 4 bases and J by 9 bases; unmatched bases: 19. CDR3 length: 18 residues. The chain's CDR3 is CSVAPRPSGLAGGHGQYF. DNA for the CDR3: TGCAGCGTTGCCCCCCGCCCCTCGGGACTAGCGGGAGGCCATGGGCAGTACTTC.

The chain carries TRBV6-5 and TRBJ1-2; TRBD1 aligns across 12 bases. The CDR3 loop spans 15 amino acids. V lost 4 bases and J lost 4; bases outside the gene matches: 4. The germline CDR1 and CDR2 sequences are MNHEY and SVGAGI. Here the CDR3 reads CASSSPGQGAYGYTF. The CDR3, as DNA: TGTGCCAGCAGTTCCCCGGGACAGGGGGCCTATGGCTACACCTTC.

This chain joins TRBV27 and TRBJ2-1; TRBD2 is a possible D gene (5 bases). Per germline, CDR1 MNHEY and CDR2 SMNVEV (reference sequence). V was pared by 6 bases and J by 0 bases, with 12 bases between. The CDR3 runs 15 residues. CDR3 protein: CASRSWAGSYNEQFF. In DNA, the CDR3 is TGTGCCAGCAGGTCTTGGGCGGGCTCCTACAATGAGCAGTTCTTC.

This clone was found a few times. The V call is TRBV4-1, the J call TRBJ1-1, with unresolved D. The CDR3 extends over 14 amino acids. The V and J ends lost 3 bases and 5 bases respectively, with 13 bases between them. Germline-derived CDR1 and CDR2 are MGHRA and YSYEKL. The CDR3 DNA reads TGCGCCAGCAGCCAGTTCGAGGCGAGGACTGAAGCTTTCTTT. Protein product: CASSQFEARTEAFF.

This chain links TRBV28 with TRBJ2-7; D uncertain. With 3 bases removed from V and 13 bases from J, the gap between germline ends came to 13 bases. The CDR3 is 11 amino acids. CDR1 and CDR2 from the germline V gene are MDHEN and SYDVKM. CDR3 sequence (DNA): TGTGCCAGCAGTTTTTTTTCCGGAGTTTACTTC. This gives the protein CASSFFSGVYF.

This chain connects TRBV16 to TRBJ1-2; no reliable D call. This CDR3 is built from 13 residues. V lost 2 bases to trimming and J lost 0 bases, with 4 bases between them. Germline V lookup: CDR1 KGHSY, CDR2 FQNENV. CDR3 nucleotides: TGTGCCAGCAGCCAACAGGCTAACTATGGCTACACCTTC. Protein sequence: CASSQQANYGYTF. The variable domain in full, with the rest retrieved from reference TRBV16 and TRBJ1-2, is GEEVAQTPKHLVRGEGQKAKLYCAPIKGHSYVFWYQQVLKNEFKFLISFQNENVFDETGMPKERFSAKCLPNSPCSLEIQATKLEDSAVYFCASSQQANYGYTFGSGTRLTVV.

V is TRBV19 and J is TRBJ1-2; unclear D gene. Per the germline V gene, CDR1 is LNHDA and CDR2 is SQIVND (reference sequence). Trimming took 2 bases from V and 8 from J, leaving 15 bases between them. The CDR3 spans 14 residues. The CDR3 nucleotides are TGTGCCAGTAGTATACTGATGCCCATGGGCGGCTACACCTTC. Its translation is CASSILMPMGGYTF. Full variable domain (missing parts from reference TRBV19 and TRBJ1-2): DGGITQSPKYLFRKEGQNVTLSCEQNLNHDAMYWYRQDPGQGLRLIYYSQIVNDFQKGDIAEGYSVSREKKESFPLTVTSAQKNPTAFYLCASSILMPMGGYTFGSGTRLTVV.

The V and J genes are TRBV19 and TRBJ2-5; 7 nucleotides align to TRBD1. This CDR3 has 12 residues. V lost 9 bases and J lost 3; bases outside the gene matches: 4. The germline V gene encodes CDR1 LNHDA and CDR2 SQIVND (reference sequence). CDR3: CASRGFKETQYF. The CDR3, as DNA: TGTGCCAGCAGGGGGTTCAAAGAGACCCAGTACTTC.

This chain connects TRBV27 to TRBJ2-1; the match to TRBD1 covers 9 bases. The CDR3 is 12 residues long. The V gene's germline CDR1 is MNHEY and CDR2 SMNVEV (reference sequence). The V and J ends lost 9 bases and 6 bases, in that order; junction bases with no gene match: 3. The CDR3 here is CASQTGGNEQFF. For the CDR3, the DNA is TGTGCCAGTCAGACAGGGGGCAATGAGCAGTTCTTC.

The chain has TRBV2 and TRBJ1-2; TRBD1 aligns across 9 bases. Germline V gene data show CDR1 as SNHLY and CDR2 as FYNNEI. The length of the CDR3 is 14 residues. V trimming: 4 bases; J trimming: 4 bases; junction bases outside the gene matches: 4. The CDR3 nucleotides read TGTGCCAGCAGTGGGGGACAGGGTATCTATGGCTACACCTTC. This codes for CASSGGQGIYGYTF.

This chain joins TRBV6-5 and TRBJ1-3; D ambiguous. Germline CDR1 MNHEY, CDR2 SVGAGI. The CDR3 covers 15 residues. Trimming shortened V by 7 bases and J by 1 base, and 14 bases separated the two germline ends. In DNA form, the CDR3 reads TGTGCCAGCAAAGTTGGCAGATCATCTGGAAACACCATATATTTT. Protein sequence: CASKVGRSSGNTIYF.

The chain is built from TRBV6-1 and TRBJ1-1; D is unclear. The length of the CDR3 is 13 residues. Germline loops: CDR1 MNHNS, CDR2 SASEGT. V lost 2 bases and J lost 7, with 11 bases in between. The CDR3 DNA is TGTGCCAGCAGTGAATTAACAGCGGGTGAAGCTTTCTTT. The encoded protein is CASSELTAGEAFF.

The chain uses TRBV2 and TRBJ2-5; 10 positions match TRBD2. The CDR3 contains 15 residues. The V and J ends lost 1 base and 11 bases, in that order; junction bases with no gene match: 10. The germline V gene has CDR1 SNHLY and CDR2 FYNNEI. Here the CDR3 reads CASSEGVLAGSKQYF. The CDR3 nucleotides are TGTGCCAGCAGTGAAGGCGTACTAGCGGGAAGCAAACAGTACTTC.

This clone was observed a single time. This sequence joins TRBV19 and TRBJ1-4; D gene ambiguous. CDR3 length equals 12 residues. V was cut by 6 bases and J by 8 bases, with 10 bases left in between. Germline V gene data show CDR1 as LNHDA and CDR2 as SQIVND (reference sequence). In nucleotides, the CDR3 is TGTGCCAGTAGGAAGTTGGGCGAAAAACTGTTTTTT. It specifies CASRKLGEKLFF.

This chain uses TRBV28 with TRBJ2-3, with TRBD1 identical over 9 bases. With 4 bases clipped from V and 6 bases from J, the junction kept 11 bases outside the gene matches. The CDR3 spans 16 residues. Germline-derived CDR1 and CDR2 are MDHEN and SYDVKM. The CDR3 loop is CASSSAGQGYQDTQYF. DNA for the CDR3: TGTGCCAGCAGTTCCGCCGGACAGGGGTATCAGGATACGCAGTATTTT.

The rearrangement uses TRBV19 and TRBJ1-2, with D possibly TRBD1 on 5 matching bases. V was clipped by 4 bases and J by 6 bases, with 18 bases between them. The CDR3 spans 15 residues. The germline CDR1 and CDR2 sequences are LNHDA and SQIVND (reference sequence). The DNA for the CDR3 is TGTGCCAGTAGTACCCTTCAGGGTCAGGTCAATGGCTACACCTTC. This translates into CASSTLQGQVNGYTF.

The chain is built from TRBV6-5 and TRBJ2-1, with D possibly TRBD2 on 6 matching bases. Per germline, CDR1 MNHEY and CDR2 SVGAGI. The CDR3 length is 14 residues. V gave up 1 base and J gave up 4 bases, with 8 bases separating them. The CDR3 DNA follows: TGTGCCAGCAGTTACTATGGAGGGTACAATGAGCAGTTCTTC. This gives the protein CASSYYGGYNEQFF.